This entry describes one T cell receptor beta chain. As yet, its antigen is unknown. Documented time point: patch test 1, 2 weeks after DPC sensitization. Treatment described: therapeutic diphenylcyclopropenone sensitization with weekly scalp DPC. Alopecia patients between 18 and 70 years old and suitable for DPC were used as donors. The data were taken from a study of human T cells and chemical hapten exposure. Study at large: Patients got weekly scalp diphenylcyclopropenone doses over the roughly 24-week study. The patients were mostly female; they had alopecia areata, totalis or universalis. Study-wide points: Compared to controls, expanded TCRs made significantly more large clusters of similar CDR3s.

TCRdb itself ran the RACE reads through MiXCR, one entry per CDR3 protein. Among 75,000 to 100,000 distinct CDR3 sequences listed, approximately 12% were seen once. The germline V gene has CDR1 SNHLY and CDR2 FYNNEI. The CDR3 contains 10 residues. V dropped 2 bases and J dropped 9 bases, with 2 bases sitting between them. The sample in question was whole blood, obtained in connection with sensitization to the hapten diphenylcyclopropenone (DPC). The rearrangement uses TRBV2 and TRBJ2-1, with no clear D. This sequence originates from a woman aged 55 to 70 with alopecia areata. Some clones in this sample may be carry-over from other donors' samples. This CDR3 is CASSEFEQFF. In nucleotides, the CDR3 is TGTGCCAGCAGTGAATTTGAGCAGTTCTTC.